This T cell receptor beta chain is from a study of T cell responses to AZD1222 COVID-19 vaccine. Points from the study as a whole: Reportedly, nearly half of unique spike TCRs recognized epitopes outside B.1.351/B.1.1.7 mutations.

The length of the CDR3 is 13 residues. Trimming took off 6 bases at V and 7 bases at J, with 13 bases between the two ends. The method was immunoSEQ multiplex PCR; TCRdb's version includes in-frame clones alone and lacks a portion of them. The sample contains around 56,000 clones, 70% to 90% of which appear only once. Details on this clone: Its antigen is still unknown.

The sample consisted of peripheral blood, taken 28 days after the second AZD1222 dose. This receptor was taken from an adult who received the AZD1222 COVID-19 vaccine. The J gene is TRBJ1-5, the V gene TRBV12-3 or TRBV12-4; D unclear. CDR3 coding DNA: TGTGCCAGCAGCTCAAAAGCGGAGCAGCCCCAGCATTTT. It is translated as CASSSKAEQPQHF.